This TCR beta chain was sequenced in a study of CD8+CD57+ T cells in acquired aplastic anemia. Across the study: The mean DNA yield obtained from sorted CD4+ and CD8+ cells came to roughly 3.4 ug.

A note on this clonotype: The antigen remains unidentified.

For sequencing, patients were chosen who had shown expansion of CD8+CD57+ cells by flow cytometry. Everyone among the patients had severe acquired aplastic anemia. Blood came from patients not yet given any therapy. Both TCR beta VDJ combination and CDR3 sequence profiling were carried out. Genomic DNA was the template for this profiling. TCRdb used MiXCR to reprocess the reads, holding one entry per CDR3 protein. Of a few hundred thousand distinct CDR3 sequences listed, around three fifths are singletons. Regarding the study as a whole: Shared by patients and controls, 25 to 35 CD8+ CDR3s were abundant in patients.

The origin of this receptor is a human donor with aplastic anemia. The source material was sorted CD4+, CD8+, or CD8+CD57+ T cells (not recorded which) from PBMCs.

As DNA, the CDR3 is TGTGCCAGCAGCTTAGTCCCTAGCTCCACCGGGGAGCTGTTTTTT. Protein sequence: CASSLVPSSTGELFF. The gene calls are TRBV7-9 and TRBJ2-2; D is possibly TRBD2 (5 bases). The germline CDR1 and CDR2 sequences are SEHNR and FQNEAQ (reference sequence). Trimming removed 1 base at V and 4 bases at J, with 10 bases between. The CDR3 is made up of 15 amino acids.